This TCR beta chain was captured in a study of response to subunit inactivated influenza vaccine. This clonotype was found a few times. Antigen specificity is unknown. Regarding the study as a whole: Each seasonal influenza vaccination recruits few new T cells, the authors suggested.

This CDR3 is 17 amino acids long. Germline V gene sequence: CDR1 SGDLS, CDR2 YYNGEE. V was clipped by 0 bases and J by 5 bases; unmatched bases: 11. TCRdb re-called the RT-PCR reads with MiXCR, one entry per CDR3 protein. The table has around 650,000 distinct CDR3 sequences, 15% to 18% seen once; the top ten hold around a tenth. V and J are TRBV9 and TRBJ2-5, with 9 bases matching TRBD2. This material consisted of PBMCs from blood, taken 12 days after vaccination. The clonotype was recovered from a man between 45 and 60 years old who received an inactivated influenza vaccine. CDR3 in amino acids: CASSVASWAGGGETQYF. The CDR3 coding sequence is TGTGCCAGCAGCGTAGCTTCTTGGGCGGGAGGGGGTGAGACCCAGTACTTC.